These 8 T cell receptor beta chains were all obtained from the same sample, sequenced in a study of shared clonotypes between healthy human individuals. Naive CD8 cells lacked CD45RO, underwent positive selection for CCR7 and left out terminally differentiated effector memory CD45RA+ cells. Sequenced by immunoSEQ multiplex PCR; TCRdb stores in-frame clones only, minus some. The sample lists roughly 590,000 clones; just under 97% were seen once. The sequencing sample was made of naive CD8+ T cells sorted from blood. Source of these receptors: a woman aged 25 to 39 in good health.

V is TRBV7-9 and J is TRBJ2-7, with 7 positions matching TRBD2. CDR1 and CDR2 (germline): SEHNR, FQNEAQ (reference sequence). This CDR3 spans 13 amino acids. Germline trimming cut 8 bases from V and 2 bases from J; bases unmatched to any gene: 6. Here the CDR3 DNA reads TGTGCCAGCGTCCCGGGGGGAACCTACGAGCAGTACTTC. Translating gives CASVPGGTYEQYF.

The V gene is TRBV29-1, the J gene TRBJ1-4; 7 bases align to TRBD1. The V gene's germline CDR1 is SQVTM and CDR2 ANQGSEA. The CDR3 runs to 15 residues. J lost 5 bases, V lost 0 bases, and 6 bases had no gene match. This chain's CDR3 is CSVEDMTGPNEKLFF. CDR3 nucleotides: TGCAGCGTTGAAGATATGACAGGGCCCAATGAAAAACTGTTTTTT. Full variable domain (rest looked up from reference TRBV29-1 and TRBJ1-4): SAVISQKPSRDICQRGTSLTIQCQVDSQVTMMFWYRQQPGQSLTLIATANQGSEATYESGFVIDKFPISRPNLTFSTLTVSNMSPEDSSIYLCSVEDMTGPNEKLFFGSGTQLSVL.

About this clone itself: This CDR3 is also generated by other DNA sequences in the sample. This chain joins TRBV7-9 and TRBJ2-1; no clear D. CDR1 SEHNR and CDR2 FQNEAQ come from the germline V gene (reference sequence). With 3 bases removed from V and 7 bases from J, the gap between germline ends came to 1 base. The CDR3 is made up of 10 amino acids. CDR3 bases: TGTGCCAGCAGCTTTAATGAGCAGTTCTTC. This sequence encodes CASSFNEQFF.

Comment on this clone: Within the sample, other DNA sequences also encode this same CDR3. The chain uses TRBV9 and TRBJ2-7; TRBD2 matches 8 bases. Germline values: CDR1 SGDLS, CDR2 YYNGEE. The J segment lost 3 bases and the V segment lost 3 bases, leaving 5 bases of the junction unmatched. This CDR3 has 14 amino acids. The CDR3 sequence: CASSAGLASYEQYF. The CDR3 region has the DNA TGTGCCAGCAGCGCTGGACTAGCCAGCTACGAGCAGTACTTC.

The J gene is TRBJ2-5, the V gene TRBV25-1, with 8 bases aligning to TRBD2. Judging by the DNA end, TRBJ2-7 fits better; the J call may be wrong. Germline lookup yields CDR1 MGHDK and CDR2 SYGVNS. This CDR3 is 14 amino acids long. This CDR3 reads CASSNTGLDYEQYF. The CDR3 DNA sequence: TGTGCCAGCAGTAACACGGGACTAGACTACGAGCAGTACTTC.

V is TRBV6-1 and J is TRBJ2-7; 8 bases match TRBD1. The CDR3 has 15 residues. Trimming at V came to 0 bases and at J to 2 bases, leaving 3 bases not matched to a gene. CDR1 is MNHNS and CDR2 is SASEGT in the germline V gene. The CDR3 region is CASSEAGTGPYEQYF. DNA of the CDR3: TGTGCCAGCAGTGAAGCTGGGACAGGCCCCTACGAGCAGTACTTC.

This clone came up once. The chain uses TRBV13 and TRBJ2-3; possibly TRBD1 or TRBD2 for D (6 bases each). CDR3 length equals 18 residues. Germline V gives CDR1 PRHDT, CDR2 FYEKMQ (reference sequence). V was pared by 3 bases and J by 4 bases, with 23 bases between. CDR3: CASSFSSEGEPGADTQYF. The CDR3 DNA sequence: TGTGCCAGCAGCTTTTCTAGCGAGGGGGAGCCCGGGGCAGATACGCAGTATTTT.

The rearrangement joins TRBV5-1 to TRBJ2-2; no definite D call. The V and J ends lost 2 bases and 0 bases respectively, with 8 bases between them. Germline V gene lookup returns CDR1 SGHRS and CDR2 YFSETQ. The CDR3 has 15 amino acids. The DNA for the CDR3 is TGCGCCAGCAGCTTTGGGCTAACGAACACCGGGGAGCTGTTTTTT. Translating gives CASSFGLTNTGELFF.